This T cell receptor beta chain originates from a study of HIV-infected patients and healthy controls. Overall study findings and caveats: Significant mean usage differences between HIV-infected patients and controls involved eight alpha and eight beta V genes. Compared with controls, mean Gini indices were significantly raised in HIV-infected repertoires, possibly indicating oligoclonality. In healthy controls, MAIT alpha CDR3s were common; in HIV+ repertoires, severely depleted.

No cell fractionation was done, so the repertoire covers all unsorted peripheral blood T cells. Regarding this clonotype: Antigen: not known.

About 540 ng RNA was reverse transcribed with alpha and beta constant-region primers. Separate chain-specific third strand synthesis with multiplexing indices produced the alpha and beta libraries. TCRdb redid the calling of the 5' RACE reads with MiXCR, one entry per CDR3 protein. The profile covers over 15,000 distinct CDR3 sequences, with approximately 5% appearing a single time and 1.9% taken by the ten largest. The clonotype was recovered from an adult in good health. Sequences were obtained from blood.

CDR3 region: CASSTTIPGQGAGGYTF. The CDR3 DNA reads as TGTGCCAGCAGCACCACGATACCGGGACAGGGGGCTGGTGGCTACACCTTC. The V and J genes are TRBV5-4 and TRBJ1-2; 12 nucleotides align to TRBD1. The germline V gene has CDR1 SGHNT and CDR2 YYREEE (reference sequence). The J segment lost 7 bases and the V segment lost 4 bases, leaving 14 bases of the junction unmatched. This CDR3 has 17 amino acids.